The source of this TCR beta chain is a study of blood T cell repertoires in COVID-19. Study details: Whether acute or convalescent, the COVID-19 samples came from the United States, Italy and Spain. PBMCs, B-cell-depleted T cells, or T cells were the source of the cDNA or gDNA that made up the material.

The CDR3 length is 15 residues. V was pared by 4 bases and J by 4 bases, with 7 bases of the junction left unmatched. Germline assignment: CDR1 PRHDT and CDR2 FYEKMQ (reference sequence). Original processing notes: Quantification of nucleated cells was approximated via reference gene primer amplification. This table comes from immunoSEQ multiplex PCR, and its TCRdb copy is limited to in-frame clones, with some not included. Clonal size and the V and J genes are those of that table, whereas D and trimming came from the DNA. Of over 200,000 clones in the sample, roughly nine tenths were seen once. This sequence joins TRBV13 and TRBJ2-7, with 10 bases that match TRBD2. The sequenced sample consisted of peripheral blood. This sequence originates from a woman aged 18-29 years who had recovered from COVID-19. The CDR3 coding sequence is TGTGCCAGCAGCTCCGGGACTAGCGACGAGTACGAGCAGTACTTC. Translation: CASSSGTSDEYEQYF.